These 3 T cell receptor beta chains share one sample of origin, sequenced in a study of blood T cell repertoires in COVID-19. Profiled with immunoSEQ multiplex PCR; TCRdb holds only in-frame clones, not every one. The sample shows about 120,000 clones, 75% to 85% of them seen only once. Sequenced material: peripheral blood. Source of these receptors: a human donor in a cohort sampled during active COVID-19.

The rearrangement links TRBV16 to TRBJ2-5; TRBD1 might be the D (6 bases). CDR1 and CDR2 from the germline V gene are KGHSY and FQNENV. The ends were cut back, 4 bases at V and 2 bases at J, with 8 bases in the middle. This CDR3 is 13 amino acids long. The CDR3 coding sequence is TGTGCCAGCAGCCTGGGACAACAAGAGACCCAGTACTTC. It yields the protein CASSLGQQETQYF.

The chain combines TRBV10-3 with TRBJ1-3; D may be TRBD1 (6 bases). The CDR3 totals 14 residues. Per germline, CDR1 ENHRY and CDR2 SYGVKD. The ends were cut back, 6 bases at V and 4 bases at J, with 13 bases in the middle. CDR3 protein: CAISADREGNTIYF. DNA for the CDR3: TGTGCCATCAGCGCGGACAGAGAGGGAAACACCATATATTTT.

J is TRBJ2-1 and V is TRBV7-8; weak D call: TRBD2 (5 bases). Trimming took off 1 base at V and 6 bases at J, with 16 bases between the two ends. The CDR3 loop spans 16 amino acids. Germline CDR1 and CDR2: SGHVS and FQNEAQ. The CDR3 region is CASSLGTLTNRNEQFF. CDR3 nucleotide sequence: TGTGCCAGCAGCTTAGGGACCTTGACTAATCGCAATGAGCAGTTCTTC.